This T cell receptor (beta chain) was identified in a study of PD-1 blockade in classical Hodgkin lymphoma. Autologous stem cell transplantation was followed by relapse in every patient, and brentuximab vedotin exposure varied. General study findings and limits: For complete responders, baseline diversity was comparable to that of newly diagnosed patients.

Trimming removed 2 bases from V and 3 bases from J; junction bases left unmatched: 1. Looked up from germline, CDR1 is MNHEY and CDR2 is SMNVEV (reference sequence). The length of the CDR3 is 13 residues. On this clone itself: Its antigen is not identified.

Data came from immunoSEQ multiplex PCR; TCRdb stores just in-frame clones and leaves some out. In the table there are fewer than 90,000 clones, about 92% of which are singletons. This chain links TRBV27 with TRBJ2-7; 7 nucleotides agree with TRBD1. The sequence was collected from a human donor with classical Hodgkin lymphoma. Sequenced here: peripheral blood mononuclear cells (PBMCs), sampled at baseline. The CDR3 coding sequence is TGTGCCAGCAGTTTAGGGGACAGCTACGAGCAGTACTTC. This sequence encodes CASSLGDSYEQYF.